This T cell receptor (beta chain) was retrieved from a study of blood T cell repertoires in COVID-19. Overall study context: Both acute and convalescent COVID-19 samples were obtained from the United States, Italy and Spain. Sources were T cells, B-cell-depleted T cells, or PBMCs; the material itself was cDNA or gDNA.

In the authors' workflow: Amplifying reference gene primers gave estimates of nucleated cell counts. Measured with immunoSEQ multiplex PCR; TCRdb has only the in-frame clones, and not every one. V, J and clone size were drawn from that table, and D and trimming were deduced from the DNA. The data hold 70,000 to 85,000 clones, with about 82% observed a single time. This clone was seen at least ten times. The CDR3 is 14 amino acids. The V gene end was trimmed by 5 bases and the J gene end by 2 bases; junction bases not matched to a gene: 1. Germline values: CDR1 LGHDT, CDR2 YNNKEL (reference sequence). The sequenced sample consisted of peripheral blood. The chain links TRBV3-1 (or the pseudogene TRBV3-2) to TRBJ1-3, with TRBD1 identical over 9 bases. The sequence came from a woman of 80 years or more with acute or convalescent COVID-19. The CDR3 coding sequence is TGTGCCAGCAGCAGGACAGGGGCTGGAAACACCATATATTTT. It translates to CASSRTGAGNTIYF.